The count of the clone carrying this T cell receptor (beta chain) is one. Its antigen remains unidentified. This specimen comes from a study of T cell responses to AZD1222 COVID-19 vaccine. This CDR3 has 12 residues. V lost 10 bases, J lost 0 bases, and 7 bases lay in between. Germline V gene sequence: CDR1 MDHEN, CDR2 SYDVKM. The study's findings and limits: Receipt of two AZD1222 doses was followed by a rise in Spike-specific TCR breadth and depth.

The repertoire was sequenced with immunoSEQ multiplex PCR; TCRdb's copy has only in-frame clones and lacks some. The sample has 200,000 or so clones, around 92% seen once. The source is an adult in good health. The J gene is TRBJ1-5, the V gene TRBV28; tentatively, D is TRBD1 (5 bases). The sequenced sample was peripheral blood, obtained on day 0 of AZD1222 vaccination. CDR3 residues: CATTVSNQPQHF. CDR3 bases: TGTGCCACGACAGTTAGCAATCAGCCCCAGCATTTT.